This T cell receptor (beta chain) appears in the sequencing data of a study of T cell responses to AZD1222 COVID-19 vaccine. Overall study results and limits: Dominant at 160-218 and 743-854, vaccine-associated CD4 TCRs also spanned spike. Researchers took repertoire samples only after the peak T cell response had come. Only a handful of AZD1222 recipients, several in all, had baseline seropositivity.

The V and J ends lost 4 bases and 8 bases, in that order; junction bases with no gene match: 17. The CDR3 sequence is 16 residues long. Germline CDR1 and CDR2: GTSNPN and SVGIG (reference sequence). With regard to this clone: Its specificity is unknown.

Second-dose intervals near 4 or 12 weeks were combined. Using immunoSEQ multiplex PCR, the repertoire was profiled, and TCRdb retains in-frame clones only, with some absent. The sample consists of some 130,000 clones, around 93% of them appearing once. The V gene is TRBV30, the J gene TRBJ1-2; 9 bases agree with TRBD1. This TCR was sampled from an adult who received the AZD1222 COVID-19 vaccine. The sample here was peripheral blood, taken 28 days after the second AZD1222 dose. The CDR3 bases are TGTGCCTGGACCTACCTTTCTTTGGGACAGGGCGGCGGCTACACCTTC. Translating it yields CAWTYLSLGQGGGYTF. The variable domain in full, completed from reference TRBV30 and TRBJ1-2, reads SQTIHQWPATLVQPVGSPLSLECTVEGTSNPNLYWYRQAAGRGLQLLFYSVGIGQISSEVPQNLSASRPQDRQFILSSKKLLLSDSGFYLCAWTYLSLGQGGGYTFGSGTRLTVV.